The TCR beta chain under discussion was sequenced for a study of cytomegalovirus exposure and HLA in healthy donors. Primers: 60 Vbeta forward and 13 Jbeta reverse. The table came from immunoSEQ multiplex PCR; TCRdb's copy has only in-frame clones and leaves some out. The table shows 100,000 to 120,000 clones, with around 85% occurring only once. Trimming cost V 0 bases and J 9 bases, with 14 bases left between them. This CDR3 comprises 14 residues. Germline V lookup: CDR1 MGHRA, CDR2 YSYEKL. This receptor was obtained from a young man in good health and CMV-seropositive. The chain couples TRBV4-1 to TRBJ2-5; the D is unclear. The sample comprised PBMCs. The CDR3 region has the DNA TGCGCCAGCAGCCAAGAATTTCGGGTTTCGGCCCAGTACTTC. Translation gives CASSQEFRVSAQYF.